This T cell receptor (beta chain) was found in a study of T cell responses to AZD1222 COVID-19 vaccine. CDR3 length: 14 residues. The V gene's germline CDR1 is MNHEY and CDR2 SVGEGT. V was shortened by 2 bases and J by 13 bases, with 17 bases between the two germline ends. Data came from immunoSEQ multiplex PCR; TCRdb stores just in-frame clones and leaves some out. The table records about 180,000 clones, around 87% of them present only once. The study's findings and limits: Donors skewed white British and female; clonal diversity was possibly underestimated. Nearly half of spike-specific TCRs reportedly target unmutated variant regions.

On this clone itself: Its antigen is as yet unknown.

This chain uses TRBV6-2 or TRBV6-3 with TRBJ2-2; TRBD1 might be the D (6 bases). The source is an adult in good health. The sample in question was peripheral blood, obtained on day 0 of AZD1222 vaccination. The CDR3: CASSYGGQAPRLFF. As DNA, the CDR3 is TGTGCCAGCAGTTACGGGGGCCAGGCCCCGAGGCTGTTTTTT.